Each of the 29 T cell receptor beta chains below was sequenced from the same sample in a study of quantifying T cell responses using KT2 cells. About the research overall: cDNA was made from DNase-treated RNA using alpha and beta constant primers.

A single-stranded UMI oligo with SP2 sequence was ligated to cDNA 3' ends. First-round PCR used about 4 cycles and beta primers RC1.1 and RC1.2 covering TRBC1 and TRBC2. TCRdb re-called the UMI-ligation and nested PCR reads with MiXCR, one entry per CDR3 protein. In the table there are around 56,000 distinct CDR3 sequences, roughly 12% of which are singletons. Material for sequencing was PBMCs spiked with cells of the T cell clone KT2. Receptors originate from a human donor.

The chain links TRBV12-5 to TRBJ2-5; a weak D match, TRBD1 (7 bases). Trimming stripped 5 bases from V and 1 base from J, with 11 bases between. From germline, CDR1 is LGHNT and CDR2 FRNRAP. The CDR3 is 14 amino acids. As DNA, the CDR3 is TGTGCTAGTGGTCCGGGGGACAGCCAAGAGACCCAGTACTTC. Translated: CASGPGDSQETQYF.

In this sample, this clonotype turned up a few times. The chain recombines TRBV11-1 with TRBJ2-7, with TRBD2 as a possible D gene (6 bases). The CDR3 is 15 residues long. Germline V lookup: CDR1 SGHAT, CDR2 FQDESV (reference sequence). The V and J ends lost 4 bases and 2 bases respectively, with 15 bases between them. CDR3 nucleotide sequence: TGTGCCAGCAGCTCGGGACTCCTCGGACCCTACGAGCAGTACTTC. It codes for CASSSGLLGPYEQYF.

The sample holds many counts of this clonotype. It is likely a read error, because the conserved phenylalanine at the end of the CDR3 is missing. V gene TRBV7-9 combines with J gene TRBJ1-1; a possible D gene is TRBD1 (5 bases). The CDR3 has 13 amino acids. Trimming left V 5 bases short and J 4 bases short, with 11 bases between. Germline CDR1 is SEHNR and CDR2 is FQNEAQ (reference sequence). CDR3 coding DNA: TGTGCCAGCAGCCCCGATGGGGGCACTGAAGCTTTCGTT. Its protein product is CASSPDGGTEAFV.

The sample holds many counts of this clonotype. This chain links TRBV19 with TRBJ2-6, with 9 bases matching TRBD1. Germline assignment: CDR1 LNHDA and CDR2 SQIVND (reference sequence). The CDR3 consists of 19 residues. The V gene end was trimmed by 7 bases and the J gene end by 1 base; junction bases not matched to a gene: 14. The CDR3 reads CASIRRPGQGESGANVLTF. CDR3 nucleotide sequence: TGTGCCAGTATCAGAAGGCCGGGACAGGGAGAATCTGGGGCCAACGTCCTGACTTTC.

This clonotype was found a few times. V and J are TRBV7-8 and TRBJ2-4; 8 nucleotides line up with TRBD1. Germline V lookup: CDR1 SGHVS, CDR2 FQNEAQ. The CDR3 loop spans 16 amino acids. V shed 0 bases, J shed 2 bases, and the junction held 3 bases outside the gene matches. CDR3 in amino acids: CASSLAFRGPKNIQYF. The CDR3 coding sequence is TGTGCCAGCAGCTTAGCATTCAGGGGGCCCAAAAACATTCAGTACTTC. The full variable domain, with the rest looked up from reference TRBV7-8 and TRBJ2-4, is GAGVSQSPRYKVAKRGQDVALRCDPISGHVSLFWYQQALGQGPEFLTYFQNEAQLDKSGLPSDRFFAERPEGSVSTLKIQRTQQEDSAVYLCASSLAFRGPKNIQYFGAGTRLSVL.

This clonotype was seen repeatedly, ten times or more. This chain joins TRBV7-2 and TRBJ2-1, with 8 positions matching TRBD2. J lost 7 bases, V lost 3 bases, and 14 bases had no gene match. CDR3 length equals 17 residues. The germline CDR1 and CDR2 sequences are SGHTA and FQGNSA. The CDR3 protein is CASSFGGTYRGGNEQFF. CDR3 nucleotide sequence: TGTGCCAGCAGCTTTGGCGGGACCTATCGGGGGGGGAATGAGCAGTTCTTC.

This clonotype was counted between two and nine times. The CDR3 DNA sequence: TGTGCCAGCAGTGAACGGGAGGTATCGAACACTGAAGCTTTCTTT. Its translation is CASSEREVSNTEAFF. The chain links TRBV2 to TRBJ1-1; D is uncertain. The V end was cut by 2 bases, the J end by 1 base, with 11 bases between. The CDR3 covers 15 residues. The V gene's germline CDR1 is SNHLY and CDR2 FYNNEI. The variable domain in full, completed from reference TRBV2 and TRBJ1-1, reads EPEVTQTPSHQVTQMGQEVILRCVPISNHLYFYWYRQILGQKVEFLVSFYNNEISEKSEIFDDQFSVERPDGSNFTLKIRSTKLEDSAMYFCASSEREVSNTEAFFGQGTRLTVV.

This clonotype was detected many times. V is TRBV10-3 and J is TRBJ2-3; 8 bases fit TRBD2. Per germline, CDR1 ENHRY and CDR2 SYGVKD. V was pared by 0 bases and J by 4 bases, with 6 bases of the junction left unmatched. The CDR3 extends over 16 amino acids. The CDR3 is CAISESGLVSPDTQYF. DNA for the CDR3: TGTGCCATCAGTGAGTCGGGACTAGTATCACCAGATACGCAGTATTTT.

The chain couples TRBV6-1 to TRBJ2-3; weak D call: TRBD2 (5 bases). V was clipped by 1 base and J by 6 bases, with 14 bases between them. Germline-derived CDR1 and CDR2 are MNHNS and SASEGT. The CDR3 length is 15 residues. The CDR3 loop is CASSEVGSGSDTQYF. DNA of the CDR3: TGTGCCAGCAGTGAAGTGGGATCGGGGTCGGATACGCAGTATTTT.

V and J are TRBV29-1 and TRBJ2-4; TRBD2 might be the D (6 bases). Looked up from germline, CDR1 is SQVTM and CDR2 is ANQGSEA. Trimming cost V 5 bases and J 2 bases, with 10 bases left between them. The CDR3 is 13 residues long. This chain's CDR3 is CSVSRDSKNIQYF. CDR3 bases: TGCAGCGTTTCCCGGGACTCCAAAAACATTCAGTACTTC.

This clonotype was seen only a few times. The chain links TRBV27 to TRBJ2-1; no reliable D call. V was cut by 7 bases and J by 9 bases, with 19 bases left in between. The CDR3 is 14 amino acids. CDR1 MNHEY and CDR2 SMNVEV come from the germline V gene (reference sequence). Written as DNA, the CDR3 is TGTGCCAGCACCGCACACCCCCGGTCGTCTGAGCAGTTCTTC. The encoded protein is CASTAHPRSSEQFF.

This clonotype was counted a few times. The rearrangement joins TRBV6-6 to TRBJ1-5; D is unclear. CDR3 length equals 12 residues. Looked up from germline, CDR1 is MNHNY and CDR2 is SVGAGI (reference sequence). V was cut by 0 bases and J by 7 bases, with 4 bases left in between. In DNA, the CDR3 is TGTGCCAGCAGTTACTCAGGGCAGCCCCAGCATTTT. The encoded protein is CASSYSGQPQHF.

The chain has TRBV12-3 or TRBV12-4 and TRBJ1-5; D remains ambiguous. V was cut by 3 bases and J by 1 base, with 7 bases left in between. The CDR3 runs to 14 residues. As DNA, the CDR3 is TGTGCCAGCAGTTTCCTTGGAAGCAATCAGCCCCAGCATTTT. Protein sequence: CASSFLGSNQPQHF.

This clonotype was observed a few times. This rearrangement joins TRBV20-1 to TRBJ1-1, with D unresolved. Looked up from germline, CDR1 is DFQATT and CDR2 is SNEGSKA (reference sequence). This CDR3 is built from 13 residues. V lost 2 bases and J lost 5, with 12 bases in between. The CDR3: CSARSGIGTEAFF. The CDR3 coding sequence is TGCAGTGCTAGATCGGGGATTGGGACTGAAGCTTTCTTT.

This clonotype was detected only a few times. The CDR3 DNA reads TGTGCCAGCAGCTCCGGACGGAACACTGAAGCTTTCTTT. Translating gives CASSSGRNTEAFF. J is TRBJ1-1 and V is TRBV11-3, with D hard to call. Deletions cut 4 bases from V and 1 base from J, with 7 bases between. CDR3 length: 13 amino acids. Germline V gene sequence: CDR1 SGHNT, CDR2 YENEEA.

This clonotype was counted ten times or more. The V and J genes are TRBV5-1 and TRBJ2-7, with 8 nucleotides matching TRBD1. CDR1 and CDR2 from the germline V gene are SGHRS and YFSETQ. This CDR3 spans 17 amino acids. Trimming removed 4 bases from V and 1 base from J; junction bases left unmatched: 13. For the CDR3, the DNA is TGCGCCAGCAGCCGACTTGGAACAGGGGGTGAATCCTACGAGCAGTACTTC. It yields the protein CASSRLGTGGESYEQYF.

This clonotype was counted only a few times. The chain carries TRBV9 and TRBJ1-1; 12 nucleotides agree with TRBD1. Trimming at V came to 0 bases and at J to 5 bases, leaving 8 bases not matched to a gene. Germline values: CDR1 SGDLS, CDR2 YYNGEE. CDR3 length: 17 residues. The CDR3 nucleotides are TGTGCCAGCAGCGTAGGAGGGGGACAGGGGGCTTGGACTGAAGCTTTCTTT. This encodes CASSVGGGQGAWTEAFF.

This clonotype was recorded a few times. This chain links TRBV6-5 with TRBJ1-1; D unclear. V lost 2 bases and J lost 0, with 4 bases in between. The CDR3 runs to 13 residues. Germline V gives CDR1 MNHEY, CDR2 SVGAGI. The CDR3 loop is CASSYTVNTEAFF. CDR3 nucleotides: TGTGCCAGCAGTTACACGGTGAACACTGAAGCTTTCTTT.

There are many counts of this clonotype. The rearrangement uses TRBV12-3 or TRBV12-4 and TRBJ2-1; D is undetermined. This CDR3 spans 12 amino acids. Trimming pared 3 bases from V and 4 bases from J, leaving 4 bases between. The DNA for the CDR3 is TGTGCCAGCAGTTTGCCGTACAATGAGCAGTTCTTC. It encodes CASSLPYNEQFF.

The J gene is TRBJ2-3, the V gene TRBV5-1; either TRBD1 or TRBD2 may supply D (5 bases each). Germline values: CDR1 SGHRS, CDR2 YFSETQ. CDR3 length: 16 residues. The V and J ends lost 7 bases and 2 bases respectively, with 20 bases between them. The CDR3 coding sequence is TGCGCCAGCGGGGGAAACGACGGGGTCTTCACAGATACGCAGTATTTT. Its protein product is CASGGNDGVFTDTQYF.

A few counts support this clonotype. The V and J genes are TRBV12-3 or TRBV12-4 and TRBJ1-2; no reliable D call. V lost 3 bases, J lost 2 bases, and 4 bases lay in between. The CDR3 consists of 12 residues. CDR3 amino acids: CASSFTNYGYTF. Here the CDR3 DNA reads TGTGCCAGCAGTTTCACGAACTATGGCTACACCTTC.

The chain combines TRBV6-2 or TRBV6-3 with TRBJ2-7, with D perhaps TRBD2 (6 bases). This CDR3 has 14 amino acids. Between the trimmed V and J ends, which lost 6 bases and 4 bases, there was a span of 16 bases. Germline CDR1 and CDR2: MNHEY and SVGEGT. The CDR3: CASSSLEGRYEQYF. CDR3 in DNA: TGTGCCAGCAGCTCCCTGGAGGGGCGGTACGAGCAGTACTTC.

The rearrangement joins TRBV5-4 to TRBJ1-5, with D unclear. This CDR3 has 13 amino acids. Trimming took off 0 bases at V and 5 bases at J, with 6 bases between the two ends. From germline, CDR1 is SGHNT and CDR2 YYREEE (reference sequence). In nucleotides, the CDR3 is TGTGCCAGCAGCTTGGGGATGGATCAGCCCCAGCATTTT. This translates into CASSLGMDQPQHF.

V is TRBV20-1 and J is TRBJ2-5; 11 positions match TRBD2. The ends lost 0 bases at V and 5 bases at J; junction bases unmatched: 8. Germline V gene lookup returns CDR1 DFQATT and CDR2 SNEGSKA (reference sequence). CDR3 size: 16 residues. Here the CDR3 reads CSARDLVSGGAETQYF. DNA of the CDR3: TGCAGTGCTAGAGATCTTGTTAGCGGGGGGGCTGAGACCCAGTACTTC.

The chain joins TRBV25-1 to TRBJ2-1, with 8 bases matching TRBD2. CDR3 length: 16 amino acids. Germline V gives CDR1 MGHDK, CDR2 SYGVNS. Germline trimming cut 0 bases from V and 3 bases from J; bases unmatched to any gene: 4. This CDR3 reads CASSEYGSGGYNEQFF. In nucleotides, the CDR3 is TGTGCCAGCAGTGAATATGGCAGCGGGGGCTACAATGAGCAGTTCTTC.

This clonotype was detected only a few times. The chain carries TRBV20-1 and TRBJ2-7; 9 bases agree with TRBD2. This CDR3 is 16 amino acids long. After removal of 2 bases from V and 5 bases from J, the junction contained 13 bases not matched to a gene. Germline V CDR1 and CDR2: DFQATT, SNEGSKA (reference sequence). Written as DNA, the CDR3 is TGCAGTGCTAGACCGGCTAGCGGGATCACAGGCCACGAGCAGTACTTC. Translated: CSARPASGITGHEQYF.

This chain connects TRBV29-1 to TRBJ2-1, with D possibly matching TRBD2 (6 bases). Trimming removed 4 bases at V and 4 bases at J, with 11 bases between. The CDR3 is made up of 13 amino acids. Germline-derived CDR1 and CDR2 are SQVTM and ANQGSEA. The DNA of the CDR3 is TGCAGCGTTGGGGCGGGGAGATACAATGAGCAGTTCTTC. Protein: CSVGAGRYNEQFF.

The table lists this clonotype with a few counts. The CDR3, as DNA: TGTGCCAGCATCGAACAGGGGGGAGGCTACACCTTC. Translating it yields CASIEQGGGYTF. The chain joins TRBV2 to TRBJ1-2, with 8 bases aligning to TRBD1. After removal of 7 bases from V and 8 bases from J, the junction contained 6 bases not matched to a gene. The CDR3 totals 12 residues. Germline V CDR1 and CDR2: SNHLY, FYNNEI.

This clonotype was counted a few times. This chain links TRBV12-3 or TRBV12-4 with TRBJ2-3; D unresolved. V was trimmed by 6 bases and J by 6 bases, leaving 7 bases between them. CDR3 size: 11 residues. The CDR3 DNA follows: TGTGCCAGCAGGCTAGGTGATACGCAGTATTTT. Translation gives CASRLGDTQYF.